This entry lists 13 T cell receptor beta chains sequenced from one sample in a study of blood T cell repertoires in COVID-19. Sequencing used immunoSEQ multiplex PCR; TCRdb keeps in-frame clones, though not all of them. The profile covers 150,000 to 200,000 clones, with about nine tenths appearing a single time and approximately 3.5% taken by the ten largest. The sequenced sample was peripheral blood. These receptors originate from a man between 65 and 85 years old with acute or convalescent COVID-19.

The count of this clone is one. Different DNA sequences within this sample yield the same CDR3. V is TRBV7-2 and J is TRBJ1-5, with D possibly TRBD1 on 5 matching bases. V gave up 5 bases and J gave up 2 bases, with 10 bases separating them. Germline V gene sequence: CDR1 SGHTA, CDR2 FQGNSA. The length of the CDR3 is 14 residues. Written as DNA, the CDR3 is TGTGCCAGCAGCCCCCAGGGTGGCAATCAGCCCCAGCATTTT. Translation: CASSPQGGNQPQHF.

The genes are TRBV6-5 and TRBJ2-1, with D perhaps matching TRBD1 (5 bases). The CDR3 is 13 amino acids. V lost 8 bases and J 9 bases, leaving 17 bases between the germline ends. Germline CDR1 reads MNHEY; CDR2 reads SVGAGI. DNA for the CDR3: TGTGCCAGCTATAGGAAGGGGATTGGTGAGCAGTTCTTC. Translation: CASYRKGIGEQFF.

The chain combines TRBV21-1 with TRBJ1-4; TRBD1, the table's D call, lacks a check against the DNA. TRBV21-1 is a pseudogene segment. CDR3 length: 15 residues. The CDR3 region is CASSPKTGSPQKLFF. CDR3 sequence (DNA): TGTGCCAGCAGCCCTAAGACAGGGTCCCCCCAAAAACTGTTTTTT.

Of note for this clone: The sample carries other DNA sequences with the same CDR3. V is TRBV19 and J is TRBJ1-2; no clear D. V gave up 2 bases and J gave up 3 bases, with 4 bases separating them. This CDR3 comprises 12 residues. CDR1 is LNHDA and CDR2 is SQIVND in the germline V gene (reference sequence). CDR3 in DNA: TGTGCCAGTAGTATATCGGACTATGGCTACACCTTC. Its protein product is CASSISDYGYTF.

This chain links TRBV2 with TRBJ1-1, with unresolved D. The V and J ends lost 4 bases and 0 bases respectively, with 6 bases between them. Per the germline V gene, CDR1 is SNHLY and CDR2 is FYNNEI. The CDR3 is 13 amino acids. Here the CDR3 reads CASSVGVNTEAFF. The CDR3 DNA reads as TGTGCCAGCAGTGTAGGAGTGAACACTGAAGCTTTCTTT.

The CDR3 nucleotides are TGTGCCAGCTCACCTTCAGGGGTCGGGGTCACTGAAGCTTTCTTT. This sequence encodes CASSPSGVGVTEAFF. The chain couples TRBV18 to TRBJ1-1; D is possibly TRBD1 (6 bases). The V gene lost 3 bases and the J gene lost 4 bases, with 15 bases spanning the gap. Germline-derived CDR1 and CDR2 are KGHSH and LQKENI. The CDR3 spans 15 residues.

The V gene is TRBV4-1, the J gene TRBJ2-5, with D unresolved. Germline assignment: CDR1 MGHRA and CDR2 YSYEKL. The V end lost 0 bases, the J end lost 5 bases, and 10 bases lay between the germline ends. The CDR3 contains 14 residues. The CDR3 DNA reads TGCGCCAGCAGCCAAGATTTCACGGTTGAGACCCAGTACTTC. Its protein is CASSQDFTVETQYF.

This clone was seen a single time. J is TRBJ1-1 and V is TRBV10-2, with 8 bases identical to TRBD1. The CDR3 runs 14 residues. Germline trimming cut 4 bases from V and 1 base from J; bases unmatched to any gene: 2. Germline CDR1 and CDR2: WSHSY and SAAADI. The CDR3 loop is CASSAQGANTEAFF. The CDR3 DNA reads TGCGCCAGCAGTGCCCAGGGGGCGAACACTGAAGCTTTCTTT.

The chain couples TRBV9 to TRBJ2-3; TRBD2 matches at 10 bases. From germline, CDR1 is SGDLS and CDR2 YYNGEE. This CDR3 contains 17 residues. The junction had 11 bases not matched to a gene; V was cut back by 7 bases and J by 0 bases. Here the CDR3 DNA reads TGTGCCAGCGAAGGGACTAGCGACCGCCCGAGCACAGATACGCAGTATTTT. As protein: CASEGTSDRPSTDTQYF.

J is TRBJ2-7 and V is TRBV6-6; 7 positions agree with TRBD1. J gave up 3 bases and V 6 bases, and 5 bases lay outside the gene matches. The germline gives CDR1 MNHNY, CDR2 SVGAGI (reference sequence). This CDR3 has 13 residues. CDR3 bases: TGTGCCAGCAGCTACAGGGGTTTCTACGAGCAGTACTTC. Translated: CASSYRGFYEQYF.

This chain links TRBV3-1 (or the pseudogene TRBV3-2) with TRBJ1-4; weak D call: TRBD1 (6 bases). CDR1 LGHDT and CDR2 YNNKEL come from the germline V gene (reference sequence). Trimming took off 4 bases at V and 3 bases at J, with 18 bases between the two ends. The CDR3 loop spans 17 amino acids. The DNA for the CDR3 is TGTGCCAGCAGCCCGCCCCAGGGGCGAGGATCTAATGAAAAACTGTTTTTT. Protein product: CASSPPQGRGSNEKLFF.

V is TRBV3-1 (or the pseudogene TRBV3-2) and J is TRBJ2-7, with 9 nucleotides matching TRBD2. The CDR3 totals 17 residues. Trimming at V came to 5 bases and at J to 3 bases, leaving 14 bases not matched to a gene. Germline V CDR1 and CDR2: LGHDT, YNNKEL (reference sequence). Here the CDR3 reads CASSNQLNSGSSYEQYF. CDR3 DNA: TGTGCCAGCAGCAATCAACTAAATAGCGGGAGTAGCTACGAGCAGTACTTC.

V is TRBV5-6 and J is TRBJ2-3; unclear D gene. The V end was cut by 4 bases, the J end by 6 bases, with 9 bases between. CDR3 length: 12 residues. Looked up from germline, CDR1 is SGHDT and CDR2 is YYEEEE. The CDR3 sequence: CASSPRLDTQYF. The CDR3 DNA follows: TGTGCCAGCAGCCCCCGTTTGGATACGCAGTATTTT.